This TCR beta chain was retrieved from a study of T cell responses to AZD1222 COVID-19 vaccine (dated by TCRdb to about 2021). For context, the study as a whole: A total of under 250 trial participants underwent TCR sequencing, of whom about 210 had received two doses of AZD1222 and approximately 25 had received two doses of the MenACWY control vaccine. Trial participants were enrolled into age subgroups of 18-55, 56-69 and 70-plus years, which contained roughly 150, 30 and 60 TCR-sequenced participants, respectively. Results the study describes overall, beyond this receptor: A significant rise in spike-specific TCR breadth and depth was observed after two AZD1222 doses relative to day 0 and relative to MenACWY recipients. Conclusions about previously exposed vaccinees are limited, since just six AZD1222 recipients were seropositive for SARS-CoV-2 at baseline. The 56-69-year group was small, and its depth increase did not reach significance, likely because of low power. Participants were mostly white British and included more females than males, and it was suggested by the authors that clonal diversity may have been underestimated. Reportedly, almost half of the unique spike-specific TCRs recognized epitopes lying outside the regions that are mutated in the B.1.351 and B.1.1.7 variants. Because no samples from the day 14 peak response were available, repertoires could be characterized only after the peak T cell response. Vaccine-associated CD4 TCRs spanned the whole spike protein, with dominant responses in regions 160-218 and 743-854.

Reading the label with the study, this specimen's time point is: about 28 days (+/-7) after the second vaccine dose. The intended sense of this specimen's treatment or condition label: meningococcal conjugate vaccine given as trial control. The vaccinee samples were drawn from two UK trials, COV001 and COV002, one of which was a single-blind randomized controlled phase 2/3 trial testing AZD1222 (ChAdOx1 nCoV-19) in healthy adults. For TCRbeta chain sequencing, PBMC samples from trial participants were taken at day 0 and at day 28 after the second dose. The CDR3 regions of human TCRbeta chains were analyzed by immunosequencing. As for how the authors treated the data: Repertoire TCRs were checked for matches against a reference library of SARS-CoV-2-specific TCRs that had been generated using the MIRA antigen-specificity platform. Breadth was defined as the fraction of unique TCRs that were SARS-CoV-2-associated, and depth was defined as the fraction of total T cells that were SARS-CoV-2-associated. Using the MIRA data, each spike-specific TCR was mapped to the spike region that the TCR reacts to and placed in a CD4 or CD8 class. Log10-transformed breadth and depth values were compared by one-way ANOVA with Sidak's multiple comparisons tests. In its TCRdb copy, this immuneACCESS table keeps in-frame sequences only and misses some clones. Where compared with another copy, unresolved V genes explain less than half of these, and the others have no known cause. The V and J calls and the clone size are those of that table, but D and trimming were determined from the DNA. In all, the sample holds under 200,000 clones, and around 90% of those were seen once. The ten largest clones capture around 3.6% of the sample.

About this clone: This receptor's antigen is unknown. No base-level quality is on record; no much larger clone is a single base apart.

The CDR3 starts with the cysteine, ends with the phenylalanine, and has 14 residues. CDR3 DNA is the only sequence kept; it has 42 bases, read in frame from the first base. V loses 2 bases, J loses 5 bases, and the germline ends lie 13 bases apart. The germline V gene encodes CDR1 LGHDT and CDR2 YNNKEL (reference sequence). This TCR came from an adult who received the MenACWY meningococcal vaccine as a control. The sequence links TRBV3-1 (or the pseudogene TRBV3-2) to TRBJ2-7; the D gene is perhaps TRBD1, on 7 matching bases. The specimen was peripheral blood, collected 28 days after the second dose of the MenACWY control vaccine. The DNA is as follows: TGTGCCAGCAGCCAATGGCAGGGGGGCCACGAGCAGTACTTC. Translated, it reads CASSQWQGGHEQYF.